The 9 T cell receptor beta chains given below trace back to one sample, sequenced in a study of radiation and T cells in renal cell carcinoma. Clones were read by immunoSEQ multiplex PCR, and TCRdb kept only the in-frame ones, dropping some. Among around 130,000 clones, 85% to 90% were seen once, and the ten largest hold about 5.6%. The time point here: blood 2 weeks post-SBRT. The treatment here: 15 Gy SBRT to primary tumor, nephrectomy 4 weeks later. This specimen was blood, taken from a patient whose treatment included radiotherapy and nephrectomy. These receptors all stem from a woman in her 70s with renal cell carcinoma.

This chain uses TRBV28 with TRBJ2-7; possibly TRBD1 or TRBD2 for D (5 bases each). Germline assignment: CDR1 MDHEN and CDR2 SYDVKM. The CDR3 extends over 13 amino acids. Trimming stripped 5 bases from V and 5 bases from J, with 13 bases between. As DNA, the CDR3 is TGTGCCAGCAGTACGGGACCCTGGGACGAGCAGTACTTC. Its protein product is CASSTGPWDEQYF. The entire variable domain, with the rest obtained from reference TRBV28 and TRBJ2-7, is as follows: DVKVTQSSRYLVKRTGEKVFLECVQDMDHENMFWYRQDPGLGLRLIYFSYDVKMKEKGDIPEGYSVSREKKERFSLILESASTNQTSMYLCASSTGPWDEQYFGPGTRLTVT.

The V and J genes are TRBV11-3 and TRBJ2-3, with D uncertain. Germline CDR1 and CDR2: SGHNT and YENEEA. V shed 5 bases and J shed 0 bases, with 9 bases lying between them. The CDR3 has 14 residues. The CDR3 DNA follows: TGTGCCAGCAGCCGGGCGGCGAGCACAGATACGCAGTATTTT. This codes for CASSRAASTDTQYF.

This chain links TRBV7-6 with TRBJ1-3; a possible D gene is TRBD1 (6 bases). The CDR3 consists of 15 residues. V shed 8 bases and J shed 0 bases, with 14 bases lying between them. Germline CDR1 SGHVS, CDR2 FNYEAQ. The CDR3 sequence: CASGDRLISGNTIYF. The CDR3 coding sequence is TGTGCCAGCGGCGACAGGCTGATCTCTGGAAACACCATATATTTT.

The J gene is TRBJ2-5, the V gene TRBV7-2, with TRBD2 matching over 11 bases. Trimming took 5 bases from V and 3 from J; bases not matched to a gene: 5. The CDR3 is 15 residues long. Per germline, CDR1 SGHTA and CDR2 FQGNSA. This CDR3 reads CASSQTGLAEETQYF. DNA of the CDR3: TGTGCCAGCAGCCAGACGGGACTAGCGGAAGAGACCCAGTACTTC.

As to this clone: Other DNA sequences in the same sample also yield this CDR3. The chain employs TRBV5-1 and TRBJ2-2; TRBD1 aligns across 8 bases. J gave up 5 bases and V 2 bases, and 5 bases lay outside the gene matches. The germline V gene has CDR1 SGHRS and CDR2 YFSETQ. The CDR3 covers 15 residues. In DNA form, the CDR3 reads TGCGCCAGCAGCTTTTCAGGGGGCAGAACCGGGGAGCTGTTTTTT. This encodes CASSFSGGRTGELFF.

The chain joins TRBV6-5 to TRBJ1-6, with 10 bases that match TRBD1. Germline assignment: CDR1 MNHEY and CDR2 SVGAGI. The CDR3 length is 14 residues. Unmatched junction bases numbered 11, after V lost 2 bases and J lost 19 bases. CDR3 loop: CASSYQGQGEIVHF. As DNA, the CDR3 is TGTGCCAGCAGTTACCAAGGACAGGGGGAGATCGTACACTTT.

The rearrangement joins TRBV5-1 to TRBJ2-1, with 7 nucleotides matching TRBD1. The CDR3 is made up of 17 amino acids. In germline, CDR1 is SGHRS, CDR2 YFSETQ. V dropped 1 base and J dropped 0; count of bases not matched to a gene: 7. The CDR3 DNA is TGCGCCAGCAGCTTGATCGGGACAGAGAGCTCCTACAATGAGCAGTTCTTC. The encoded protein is CASSLIGTESSYNEQFF.

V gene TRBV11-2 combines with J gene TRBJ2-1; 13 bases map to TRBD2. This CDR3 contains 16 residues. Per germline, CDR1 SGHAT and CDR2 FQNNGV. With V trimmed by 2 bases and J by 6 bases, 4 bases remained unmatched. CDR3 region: CASSLTTSGGANEQFF. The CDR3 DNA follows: TGTGCCAGCAGCTTAACCACTAGCGGGGGGGCCAATGAGCAGTTCTTC.

In DNA form, the CDR3 reads TGTGCCAGCAGCCCCGGACAGGGGGGGACAGATACGCAGTATTTT. Its protein product is CASSPGQGGTDTQYF. The chain recombines TRBV5-6 with TRBJ2-3, with 10 bases lining up with TRBD1. This CDR3 comprises 15 residues. The germline gives CDR1 SGHDT, CDR2 YYEEEE. The junction had 5 bases not matched to a gene; V was cut back by 4 bases and J by 3 bases. Drawing the rest from reference TRBV5-6 and TRBJ2-3, the complete variable domain is DAGVTQSPTHLIKTRGQQVTLRCSPKSGHDTVSWYQQALGQGPQFIFQYYEEEERQRGNFPDRFSGHQFPNYSSELNVNALLLGDSALYLCASSPGQGGTDTQYFGPGTRLTVL.